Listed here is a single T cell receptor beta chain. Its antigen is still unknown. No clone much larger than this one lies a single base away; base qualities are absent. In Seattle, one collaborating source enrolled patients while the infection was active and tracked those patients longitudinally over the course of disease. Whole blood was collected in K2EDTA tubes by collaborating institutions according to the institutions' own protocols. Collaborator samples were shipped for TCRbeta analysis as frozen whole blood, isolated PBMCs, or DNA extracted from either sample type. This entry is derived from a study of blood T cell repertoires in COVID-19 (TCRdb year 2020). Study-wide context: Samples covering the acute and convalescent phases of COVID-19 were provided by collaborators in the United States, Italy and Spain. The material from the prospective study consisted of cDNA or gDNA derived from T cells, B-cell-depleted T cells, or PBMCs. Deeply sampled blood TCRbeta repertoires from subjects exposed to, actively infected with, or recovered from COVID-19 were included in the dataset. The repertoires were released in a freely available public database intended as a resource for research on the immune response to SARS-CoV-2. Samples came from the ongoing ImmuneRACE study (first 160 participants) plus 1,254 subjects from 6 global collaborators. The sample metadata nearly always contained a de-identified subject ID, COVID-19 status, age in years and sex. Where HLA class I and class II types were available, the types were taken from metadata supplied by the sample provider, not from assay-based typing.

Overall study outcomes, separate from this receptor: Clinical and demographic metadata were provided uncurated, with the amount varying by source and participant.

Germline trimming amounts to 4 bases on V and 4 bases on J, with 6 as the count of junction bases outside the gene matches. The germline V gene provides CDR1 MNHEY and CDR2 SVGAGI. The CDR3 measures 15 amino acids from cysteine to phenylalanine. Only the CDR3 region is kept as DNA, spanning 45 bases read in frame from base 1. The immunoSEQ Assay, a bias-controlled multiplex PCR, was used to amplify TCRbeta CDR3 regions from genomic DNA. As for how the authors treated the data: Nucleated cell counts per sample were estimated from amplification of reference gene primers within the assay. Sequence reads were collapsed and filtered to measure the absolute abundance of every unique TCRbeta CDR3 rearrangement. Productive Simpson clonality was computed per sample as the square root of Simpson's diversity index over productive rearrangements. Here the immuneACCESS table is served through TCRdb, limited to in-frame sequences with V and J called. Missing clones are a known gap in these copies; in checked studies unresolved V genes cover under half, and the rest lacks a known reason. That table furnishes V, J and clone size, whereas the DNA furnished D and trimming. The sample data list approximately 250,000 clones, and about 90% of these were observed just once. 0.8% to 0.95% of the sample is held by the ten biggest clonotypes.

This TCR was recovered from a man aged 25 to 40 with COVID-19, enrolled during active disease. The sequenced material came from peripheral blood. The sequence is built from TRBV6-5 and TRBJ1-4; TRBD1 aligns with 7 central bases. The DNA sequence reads TGTGCCAGCAGTTCGGGACAGAGTATTAATGAAAAACTGTTTTTT. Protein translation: CASSSGQSINEKLFF.